Reported below is one T cell receptor (beta chain). What it recognizes is unknown. This record comes from a study of siplizumab effects on memory and regulatory T cells. Findings and caveats of the study: The diversity of naive T cells seemed greater than that of memory cells, and their alloresponse contribution seemed major. Siplizumab significantly brought down the alloreactive sequences that trace back to unstimulated CD4+ memory cells. Suppressive capability of dividing Tregs from siplizumab cultures went unverified.

Germline V CDR1 and CDR2: MGHRA, YSYEKL. CDR3 length: 16 residues. Unmatched junction bases numbered 5, after V lost 1 base and J lost 7 bases. Sequencing was performed with immunoSEQ multiplex PCR; in TCRdb, only in-frame clones are kept and a portion is missing. The table records 75,000 to 100,000 clones, about 95% of them present only once. This TCR came from a human donor in good health. The sequenced sample consisted of non-Treg CD4+ T cells sorted from blood. The chain uses TRBV4-1 and TRBJ2-1; 12 bases are shared with TRBD1. The CDR3, as DNA: TGCGCCAGCAGCCAAGTACGGGACAGGGGGCTGAATGAGCAGTTCTTC. Its protein is CASSQVRDRGLNEQFF.